The T cell receptor beta chain described here comes from a study of identical twins. Study-level points and caveats: The degree of excess twin sharing was weaker in beta out-of-frame sequences.

Each cDNA held unique molecular identifiers, and template switching gave it a universal primer site. MiXCR, run by TCRdb on the 5' RACE reads, gives a single entry per CDR3 protein. Here the sample spans 700,000 to 950,000 distinct CDR3 sequences, over 9% being singletons. From germline, CDR1 is MNHNS and CDR2 SASEGT. The length of the CDR3 is 13 residues. V shed 4 bases and J shed 9 bases, with 10 bases lying between them. With regard to this clonotype: The antigen is unknown.

The data were also submitted as part of a second study, on yellow fever vaccine responses in identical twins.

J is TRBJ1-6 and V is TRBV6-1; TRBD1 might be the D (5 bases). Source material: PBMCs. The receptor was derived from a woman under 30 in good health. CDR3 sequence: CASSATRGSPLHF. CDR3 DNA: TGTGCCAGCAGTGCAACTAGGGGTTCACCCCTCCACTTT.